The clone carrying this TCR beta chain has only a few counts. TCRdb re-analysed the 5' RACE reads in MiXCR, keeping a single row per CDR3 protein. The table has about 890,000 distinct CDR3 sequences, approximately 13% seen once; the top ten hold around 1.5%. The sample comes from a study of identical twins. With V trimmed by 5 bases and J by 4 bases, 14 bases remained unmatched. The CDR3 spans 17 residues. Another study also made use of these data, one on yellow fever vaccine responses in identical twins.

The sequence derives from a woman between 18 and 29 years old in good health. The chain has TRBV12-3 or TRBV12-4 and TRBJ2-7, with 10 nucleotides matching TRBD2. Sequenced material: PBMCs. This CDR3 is CASSLRLAGARDYEQYF. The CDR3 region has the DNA TGTGCCAGCAGTCTCCGACTAGCGGGCGCGAGGGATTACGAGCAGTACTTC.